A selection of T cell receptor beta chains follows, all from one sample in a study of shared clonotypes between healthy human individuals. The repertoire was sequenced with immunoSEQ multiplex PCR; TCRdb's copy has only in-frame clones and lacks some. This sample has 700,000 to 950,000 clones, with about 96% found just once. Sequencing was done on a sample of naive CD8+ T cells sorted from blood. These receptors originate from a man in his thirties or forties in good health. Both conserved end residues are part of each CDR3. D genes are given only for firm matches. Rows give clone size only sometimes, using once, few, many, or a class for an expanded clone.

TGTGCCAGCAGCTTGATGGGGGGCCGGCAGCCCCAGCATTTT CASSLMGGRQPQHF . TRBJ1-5 TRBV5-4 .
TGTGCCACCAGCAGAGATCAATTTGGTAGCGGGAGTCTTTTCTCCGAGCAGTACTTC CATSRDQFGSGSLFSEQYF . TRBJ2-7 TRBV15 TRBD2
TGCGCCAGCAGCCCTAGCGGGTACTCCTACGAGCAGTACTTC CASSPSGYSYEQYF . TRBJ2-7 TRBV5-1 TRBD2
TGTGCCAGCAGTGACCGGGGAGACGCTAACTATGGCTACACCTTC CASSDRGDANYGYTF . TRBJ1-2 TRBV25-1 .
TGCGCCACGGACTTATCCGGGGAAAGAGCCTACAATGAGCAGTTCTTC CATDLSGERAYNEQFF . TRBJ2-1 TRBV10-2 .
TGTGCCAGCAGCTTCGGCACCGGGGAGCTGTTTTTT CASSFGTGELFF . TRBJ2-2 TRBV7-9 .
TGTGCCAGTAGAACCGGGACAGGGGATAGCTACACCTTC CASRTGTGDSYTF . TRBJ1-2 TRBV25-1 TRBD1
TGCAGCGTTGTGTGGGCCGACAGGGGCCCATACAATGAGCAGTTCTTC CSVVWADRGPYNEQFF . TRBJ2-1 TRBV29-1 TRBD1
TGTGCCAGCAGCGGTAGCGGGAGAGTAGATACGCAGTATTTT CASSGSGRVDTQYF . TRBJ2-3 TRBV27 TRBD2
TGCGCCAGCAGCCAAGGCAGACTGAACACTGAAGCTTTCTTT CASSQGRLNTEAFF . TRBJ1-1 TRBV4-1 .
TGTGCCAGCAGCGGGACAGCCTTCACGTTAAGGGACACCGGGGAGCTGTTTTTT CASSGTAFTLRDTGELFF . TRBJ2-2 TRBV5-5 TRBD1
TGTGCCACCAGGACAGGCGGCGGGGAGCTGTTTTTT CATRTGGGELFF . TRBJ2-2 TRBV27 TRBD1
TGTGCCATCCTGGCCGGGACAGGGAGAGCAGATACGCAGTATTTT CAILAGTGRADTQYF . TRBJ2-3 TRBV10-3 TRBD1
TGTGCCAGCTCACCTGGAGGAACTAGCACAGATACGCAGTATTTT CASSPGGTSTDTQYF once TRBJ2-3 TRBV18 .
TGTGCCAGCCGAGCACCCCAAGGCTCTGGAAACACCATATATTTT CASRAPQGSGNTIYF . TRBJ1-3 TRBV7-9 .
TGTGCCAGCAGGGGCGGGACTGGGGCCTACGAGCAGTACTTC CASRGGTGAYEQYF few TRBJ2-7 TRBV6-1 .
TGTGCCAGCAGCCGTGGGCCAGATGGCTACACCTTC CASSRGPDGYTF . TRBJ1-2 TRBV9 .
TGCGCCAGCAGCCAAGCTGTGGTCCTCGAGTACTACAATGAGCAGTTCTTC CASSQAVVLEYYNEQFF . TRBJ2-1 TRBV4-3 .
TGTGCCAGCAGCTCGGGGACTGGAAACACCATATATTTT CASSSGTGNTIYF . TRBJ1-3 TRBV13 .
TGCGCCAGCAGGCAGGATCCTGACGGGACCCAGTACTTC CASRQDPDGTQYF . TRBJ2-5 TRBV23-1 .
TGTGCCAGCAGTTTAGACCTTTACAATGAGCAGTTCTTC CASSLDLYNEQFF . TRBJ2-1 TRBV27 .
TGCGCCAGCAGCTTGGACTACAATGATCGGGAGCAGTACTTC CASSLDYNDREQYF . TRBJ2-7 TRBV5-1 .
TGCGCCAGCAGCCAAGTTGACAGGTTCGCGAACACCGGGGAGCTGTTTTTT CASSQVDRFANTGELFF . TRBJ2-2 TRBV4-1 .
TGCAGCGTTGAAGGCGCGGGAGTTGGAGATACGCAGTATTTT CSVEGAGVGDTQYF . TRBJ2-3 TRBV29-1 TRBD2
TGTGCCACCCCAGGGGCGGGAGCGTACAATGAGCAGTTCTTC CATPGAGAYNEQFF . TRBJ2-1 TRBV6-1 .
TGCGCCAGCAGTGAGAAGTCGCCGGGCACAGATACGCAGTATTTT CASSEKSPGTDTQYF . TRBJ2-3 TRBV10-1 .
TGTGCCAGCAGCCTAGGACTGTACAATCAGCCCCAGCATTTT CASSLGLYNQPQHF . TRBJ1-5 TRBV27 .
TGTGCCAGCAGCTTAGGAGGGACCCTCTACGAGCAGTACTTC CASSLGGTLYEQYF . TRBJ2-7 TRBV7-9 .
TGTGCCAGCAGTACGGACAGGCGATACCCCCAGTACTTC CASSTDRRYPQYF . TRBJ2-5 TRBV27 TRBD1
TGTGCCAGCAGCTGGACAGGCAATGAGCAGTTCTTC CASSWTGNEQFF . TRBJ2-1 TRBV5-6 TRBD1
TGTGCCAGCAGCTTAGACCGGACTAGCGGGAGGGCCGACCAAGAGACCCAGTACTTC CASSLDRTSGRADQETQYF . TRBJ2-5 TRBV7-6 TRBD2